This record looks at one T cell receptor beta chain sequence and its context. Its antigen is not identified. The data were obtained in a study of blood T cells in healthy people across ages. Overall study: Template-switching capture recovered about one barcoded beta molecule per two T cells.

Trimming pared 2 bases from V and 7 bases from J, leaving 8 bases between. Germline V CDR1 and CDR2: MNHEY, SVGAGI. CDR3 size: 12 residues. Whole-study results and caveats: Observed TCR beta diversity per million T cells went down as age went up. This fall followed a roughly linear course with age.

Sample-barcoded 5' priming and a J-beta primer mix drove a second PCR of roughly 6 to 12 cycles. Every molecule of cDNA carried a tag from a template-switch adaptor with 12 random nucleotides. Every sample gave at least 2.5 million paired-end reads containing CDR3. TCRdb used MiXCR to reprocess the 5' RACE reads, holding one entry per CDR3 protein. This sample has hundreds of thousands of distinct CDR3 sequences, with roughly 21% found just once. This chain uses TRBV6-5 with TRBJ1-2; D possibly corresponds to TRBD1 (5 bases). The TCR was taken from a man aged 65-85 years in good health. Sample: blood. The CDR3 bases are TGTGCCAGCAGTTACCGGGGGATTGGCTACACCTTC. Translating it yields CASSYRGIGYTF.